Each of the 5 T cell receptor beta chains below was sequenced from the same sample in a study of T cell repertoires in cytomegalovirus infection. TCRdb re-analysed the reads in MiXCR, keeping a single row per CDR3 protein. Of a few hundred thousand distinct CDR3 sequences in the sample, more than 8% were seen once. Sequencing was performed on PBMCs. These receptors were taken from a human donor in good health (CMV status not recorded). Some clones in this sample may be carry-over from other donors' samples.

This clonotype was picked up a small number of times. The rearrangement joins TRBV6-6 to TRBJ1-1; 7 bases match TRBD1. Germline assignment: CDR1 MNHNY and CDR2 SVGAGI (reference sequence). The CDR3 extends over 13 amino acids. J gave up 4 bases and V 5 bases, and 4 bases lay outside the gene matches. Here the CDR3 reads CASSNRTGTEAFF. The DNA for the CDR3 is TGTGCCAGCAGTAACCGGACAGGCACTGAAGCTTTCTTT.

This chain links TRBV6-6 with TRBJ2-3, with 7 nucleotides matching TRBD1. The germline V gene has CDR1 MNHNY and CDR2 SVGAGI (reference sequence). The CDR3 is 15 amino acids. V shed 7 bases and J 1 base; nucleotides not matched to a gene: 8. This CDR3 is CASKRRGQGTDTQYF. The CDR3 DNA sequence: TGTGCCAGCAAGCGAAGGGGGCAGGGCACAGATACGCAGTATTTT.

The J gene is TRBJ2-7, the V gene TRBV7-2; D perhaps matches TRBD1 (6 bases). CDR1 is SGHTA and CDR2 is FQGNSA in the germline V gene. V was trimmed by 4 bases and J by 7 bases, leaving 17 bases between them. The CDR3 sequence is 14 residues long. The CDR3: CASSSAPQGGEQYF. CDR3 DNA: TGTGCCAGCAGCTCCGCCCCACAGGGTGGGGAGCAGTACTTC.

This clonotype has ten or more counts. The chain has TRBV7-2 and TRBJ1-2, with 7 positions matching TRBD1. Germline trimming cut 5 bases from V and 3 bases from J; bases unmatched to any gene: 9. Germline V gene sequence: CDR1 SGHTA, CDR2 FQGNSA. The CDR3 covers 15 residues. DNA of the CDR3: TGTGCCAGCAGCCAGGGGGGGGCTGGGGACTATGGCTACACCTTC. Protein sequence: CASSQGGAGDYGYTF.

This clonotype was found many times. This sequence joins TRBV7-9 and TRBJ2-5, with D unclear. The CDR3 contains 13 residues. The V gene lost 1 base and the J gene lost 3 bases, with 6 bases spanning the gap. Germline V lookup: CDR1 SEHNR, CDR2 FQNEAQ (reference sequence). The DNA for the CDR3 is TGTGCCAGCAGCTTAGGGCTGGAAGAGACCCAGTACTTC. This sequence encodes CASSLGLEETQYF.